The 14 T cell receptor beta chains reported below all come from one sample, sequenced in a study of blood T cell repertoires in COVID-19. Clones were sequenced by immunoSEQ multiplex PCR, and TCRdb holds only the in-frame ones, with some missing. The data contain over 200,000 clones, 80% to 90% of them seen just once; the ten biggest clones take up less than 3.5%. The specimen sequenced was peripheral blood. The receptors were gathered from a man aged 25-40 years with COVID-19, enrolled during active disease.

The chain combines TRBV18 with TRBJ2-7; D is uncertain. The CDR3 has 12 amino acids. V was trimmed by 6 bases and J by 4 bases, leaving 10 bases between them. Germline assignment: CDR1 KGHSH and CDR2 LQKENI. The CDR3 DNA sequence: TGTGCCAGCTCCCCTTACTCTTACGAGCAGTACTTC. Its protein is CASSPYSYEQYF.

The chain couples TRBV6-2 or TRBV6-3 to TRBJ2-1; TRBD1 is a possible D gene (5 bases). Trimming left V 5 bases short and J 4 bases short, with 21 bases between. This CDR3 comprises 17 residues. Per the germline V gene, CDR1 is MNHEY and CDR2 is SVGEGT. The CDR3 sequence is CASSQDMVDYQYNEQFF. Here the CDR3 DNA reads TGTGCCAGCAGTCAGGACATGGTCGATTACCAATACAATGAGCAGTTCTTC.

The genes are TRBV18 and TRBJ1-1, with a possible D match to TRBD1 (5 bases). Per the germline V gene, CDR1 is KGHSH and CDR2 is LQKENI. CDR3 length: 12 amino acids. V was cut by 3 bases and J by 11 bases, with 13 bases left in between. The chain's CDR3 is CASSPDQGKAFF. CDR3 bases: TGTGCCAGCTCACCCGACCAGGGAAAGGCTTTCTTT.

The V and J genes are TRBV10-3 and TRBJ1-2; TRBD1 matches at 8 bases. The germline V gene encodes CDR1 ENHRY and CDR2 SYGVKD. This CDR3 has 18 amino acids. V lost 0 bases to trimming and J lost 4 bases; unmatched junction nucleotides: 13. CDR3 region: CAISESPGTGLGTYGYTF. Written as DNA, the CDR3 is TGTGCCATCAGTGAGTCCCCAGGGACAGGCTTAGGTACCTATGGCTACACCTTC.

The gene calls are TRBV5-4 and TRBJ1-5; the match to TRBD1 covers 9 bases. V was pared by 2 bases and J by 7 bases, with 7 bases of the junction left unmatched. Germline assignment: CDR1 SGHNT and CDR2 YYREEE (reference sequence). The CDR3 sequence is 15 residues long. CDR3 nucleotides: TGTGCCAGCAGCTTAGACAGGGGGGTGGGACAGCCCCAGCATTTT. This translates into CASSLDRGVGQPQHF.

This chain joins TRBV23-1 and TRBJ2-7; 9 bases are a match to TRBD2. TRBV23-1 is labeled an ORF, and its function is uncertain. Trimming at V came to 7 bases and at J to 1 base, leaving 11 bases not matched to a gene. CDR3 length equals 16 residues. CDR3 DNA: TGCGCCAGCACCCAAGTGACTAGCGGCTTTTCCTACGAGCAGTACTTC. Translation gives CASTQVTSGFSYEQYF.

The chain joins TRBV14 to TRBJ2-5; 8 bases align to TRBD1. The CDR3 loop spans 16 amino acids. Per the germline V gene, CDR1 is SGHDN and CDR2 is FVKESK. The V and J ends lost 1 base and 7 bases, in that order; junction bases with no gene match: 11. CDR3 nucleotides: TGTGCCAGCAGCCAAGCTGGGACAGGTCCAGGGGGGACCCAGTACTTC. This sequence encodes CASSQAGTGPGGTQYF.

The CDR3 is CASSFSDRRETQYF. In DNA form, the CDR3 reads TGTGCCAGCAGCTTCTCTGACAGGCGGGAGACCCAGTACTTC. The chain links TRBV5-5 to TRBJ2-5; D is possibly TRBD1 (6 bases). Germline CDR1 SGHKS, CDR2 YYEKEE (reference sequence). The CDR3 length is 14 residues. Between the trimmed V and J ends, which lost 2 bases and 5 bases, there was a span of 13 bases.

The chain employs TRBV4-3 and TRBJ1-4; tentatively, D is TRBD1 (6 bases). CDR3 length: 17 residues. CDR1 and CDR2 (germline): LGHNA, YSLEER. The V end lost 3 bases, the J end lost 4 bases, and 18 bases lay between the germline ends. CDR3 in DNA: TGCGCCAGCAGCCAGAGCGATCGGGGGGCAGTTAATGAAAAACTGTTTTTT. Amino acids: CASSQSDRGAVNEKLFF.

The chain links TRBV7-7 to TRBJ2-5; 13 bases map to TRBD2. Trimming took 5 bases from V and 3 from J; bases not matched to a gene: 6. Per the germline V gene, CDR1 is SSHAT and CDR2 is FNYEAQ (reference sequence). The CDR3 contains 16 residues. The CDR3 region is CASSPGLAGVEETQYF. The CDR3 coding sequence is TGTGCCAGCAGCCCAGGACTAGCGGGAGTTGAAGAGACCCAGTACTTC.

The chain recombines TRBV6-5 with TRBJ1-2; 9 nucleotides line up with TRBD1. Trimming at V came to 8 bases and at J to 5 bases, leaving 6 bases not matched to a gene. Per germline, CDR1 MNHEY and CDR2 SVGAGI. The CDR3 is made up of 13 amino acids. The CDR3 protein is CASRKTGGYGYTF. CDR3 nucleotide sequence: TGTGCCAGCCGAAAGACAGGGGGATATGGCTACACCTTC.

This chain joins TRBV7-8 and TRBJ1-3; tentatively, D is TRBD1 (5 bases). Germline V lookup: CDR1 SGHVS, CDR2 FQNEAQ. V was trimmed by 3 bases and J by 0 bases, leaving 9 bases between them. The CDR3 runs 15 residues. The DNA for the CDR3 is TGTGCCAGCAGCTTTACAGGTTCCTCTGGAAACACCATATATTTT. Translation gives CASSFTGSSGNTIYF.

The chain uses TRBV7-6 and TRBJ2-2; D may be TRBD1 (5 bases). CDR1 is SGHVS and CDR2 is FNYEAQ in the germline V gene. The CDR3 covers 16 residues. The V and J ends lost 1 base and 6 bases respectively, with 15 bases between them. The CDR3 region has the DNA TGTGCCAGCAGCTTAGGATCCAGGGCCAAGGCCGGGGAGCTGTTTTTT. Translated: CASSLGSRAKAGELFF. Drawing the rest from reference TRBV7-6 and TRBJ2-2, the complete variable domain is GAGVSQSPRYKVTKRGQDVALRCDPISGHVSLYWYRQALGQGPEFLTYFNYEAQQDKSGLPNDRFSAERPEGSISTLTIQRTEQRDSAMYRCASSLGSRAKAGELFFGEGSRLTVL.

The V gene is TRBV7-9, the J gene TRBJ2-1; D is unresolved. The CDR3 loop spans 16 amino acids. The V end lost 5 bases, the J end lost 0 bases, and 14 bases lay between the germline ends. Germline assignment: CDR1 SEHNR and CDR2 FQNEAQ (reference sequence). CDR3 residues: CASSLTYLSSYNEQFF. The CDR3 nucleotides read TGTGCCAGCAGCCTCACCTACCTGAGCTCCTACAATGAGCAGTTCTTC.